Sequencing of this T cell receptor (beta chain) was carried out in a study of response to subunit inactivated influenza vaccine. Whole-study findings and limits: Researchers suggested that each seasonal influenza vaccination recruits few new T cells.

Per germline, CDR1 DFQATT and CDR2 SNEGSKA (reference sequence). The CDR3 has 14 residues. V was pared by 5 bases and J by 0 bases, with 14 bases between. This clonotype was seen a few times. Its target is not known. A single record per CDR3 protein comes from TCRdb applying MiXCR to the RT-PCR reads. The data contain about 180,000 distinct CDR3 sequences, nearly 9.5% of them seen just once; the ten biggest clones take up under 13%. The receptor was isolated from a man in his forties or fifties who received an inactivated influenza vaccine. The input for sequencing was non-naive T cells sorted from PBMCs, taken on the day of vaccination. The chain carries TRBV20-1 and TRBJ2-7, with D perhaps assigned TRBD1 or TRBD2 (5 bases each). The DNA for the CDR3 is TGCAGTGCTCATCATGAGGGACCCTCCTACGAGCAGTACTTC. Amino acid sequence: CSAHHEGPSYEQYF.